At least ten counts were recorded for the clone carrying this TCR beta chain. The V segment lost 1 base and the J segment 6 bases; nucleotides outside the gene matches: 12. The CDR3 loop spans 17 amino acids. The germline CDR1 and CDR2 sequences are SGHRS and YFSETQ. Unique molecular identifiers were used to barcode this TCRbeta library. A single record per CDR3 protein comes from TCRdb applying MiXCR to the PCR reads. The data hold about 460,000 distinct CDR3 sequences, with 10% to 12% observed a single time. The sample belongs to a study of T-cell reconstitution after alpha-beta-depleted transplantation in children.

The sequence was obtained from a female patient younger than 10 who had a stem cell transplant for aplastic anemia, so the T cells may come from the graft donor. The sequencing here drew on PBMCs, mostly from graft donor cells, taken 180 days after TCRalphabeta/CD19-depleted stem cell transplant. The J gene is TRBJ2-2, the V gene TRBV5-1; TRBD2 matches 7 bases. The CDR3 DNA follows: TGCGCCAGCAGCTTGTCCTGGACTAGTAATTCCCCCGGGGAGCTGTTTTTT. Translation: CASSLSWTSNSPGELFF.